Presented here are 29 T cell receptor beta chains from one specimen sequenced in a study of cytomegalovirus exposure and HLA in healthy donors. The PCR had 60 Vbeta and 13 Jbeta primers. Assay used: immunoSEQ multiplex PCR; TCRdb lists only in-frame clones, some missing. The table lists about 200,000 clones, approximately 78% of them singletons. The material sequenced was PBMCs. The receptors derive from a male donor in good health and CMV-seronegative.

The V call is TRBV23-1, the J call TRBJ2-5; 8 nucleotides match TRBD2. The tail of the sequence fits TRBJ2-7 better, so the J call may be wrong. TRBV23-1 is filed as an ORF, its function uncertain. There are 17 residues in the CDR3. The CDR3 DNA reads as TGCGCCAGCAGTTCCCATAGGGGGGCTAGCGGGTCCTACGAGCAGTACTTC. It translates to CASSSHRGASGSYEQYF.

The rearrangement joins TRBV2 to TRBJ1-1, with TRBD1 matching 8 bases. Germline lookup yields CDR1 SNHLY and CDR2 FYNNEI. V lost 8 bases and J lost 6; bases outside the gene matches: 2. This CDR3 comprises 11 residues. The CDR3 region is CASGQGSEAFF. CDR3 DNA: TGTGCCAGCGGACAGGGTTCTGAAGCTTTCTTT.

The rearrangement joins TRBV6-5 to TRBJ2-7; D is perhaps TRBD2 (5 bases). V was shortened by 6 bases and J by 5 bases, with 17 bases between the two germline ends. Germline CDR1 and CDR2: MNHEY and SVGAGI. The CDR3 loop spans 14 amino acids. This chain's CDR3 is CASSPGLPGHEQYF. The CDR3 nucleotides read TGTGCCAGCAGCCCCGGACTGCCCGGCCACGAGCAGTACTTC.

The chain combines TRBV9 with TRBJ2-1; TRBD2 matches 12 bases. J gave up 9 bases and V 7 bases, and 14 bases lay outside the gene matches. CDR3 size: 16 residues. The germline gives CDR1 SGDLS, CDR2 YYNGEE. CDR3 protein: CASAEGLAGGQSEQFF. CDR3 DNA: TGTGCCAGCGCAGAGGGGCTAGCGGGAGGGCAAAGTGAGCAGTTCTTC.

The chain has TRBV21-1 and TRBJ2-7; TRBD2, the table's D call, was not compared with the DNA. TRBV21-1 is shown as a pseudogene. The CDR3 consists of 15 residues. The CDR3 here is CASSSPSSGAYEQYF. The CDR3 bases are TGTGCCAGCAGCAGCCCCTCCAGCGGGGCCTACGAGCAGTACTTC.

The rearrangement uses TRBV9 and TRBJ2-7; 7 bases align to TRBD1. Germline assignment: CDR1 SGDLS and CDR2 YYNGEE. The CDR3 spans 13 residues. V lost 0 bases to trimming and J lost 6 bases; unmatched junction nucleotides: 3. The CDR3 is CASSVVAGGEQYF. In nucleotides, the CDR3 is TGTGCCAGCAGCGTAGTGGCAGGGGGCGAGCAGTACTTC. Using reference TRBV9 and TRBJ2-7 for the parts outside the CDR3, the full variable domain is DSGVTQTPKHLITATGQRVTLRCSPRSGDLSVYWYQQSLDQGLQFLIQYYNGEERAKGNILERFSAQQFPDLHSELNLSSLELGDSALYFCASSVVAGGEQYFGPGTRLTVT.

V is TRBV11-2 and J is TRBJ2-1; TRBD2 aligns across 11 bases. V was clipped by 2 bases and J by 5 bases; unmatched bases: 5. The CDR3 extends over 16 amino acids. CDR1 SGHAT and CDR2 FQNNGV come from the germline V gene. CDR3 protein: CASSLQLGLADNEQFF. Written as DNA, the CDR3 is TGTGCCAGCAGCTTACAATTGGGACTAGCGGACAATGAGCAGTTCTTC.

The J gene is TRBJ1-5, the V gene TRBV5-5; D perhaps matches TRBD1 (6 bases). Germline V gene lookup returns CDR1 SGHKS and CDR2 YYEKEE (reference sequence). The CDR3 is 16 amino acids. With 1 base removed from V and 4 bases from J, the gap between germline ends came to 15 bases. The CDR3 region is CASSLIGRQGNQPQHF. The CDR3 DNA reads as TGTGCCAGCAGCTTGATCGGTCGTCAGGGGAATCAGCCCCAGCATTTT.

This sequence joins TRBV27 and TRBJ2-1; 8 positions match TRBD2. CDR1 and CDR2 from the germline V gene are MNHEY and SMNVEV (reference sequence). The V and J ends lost 4 bases and 9 bases, in that order; junction bases with no gene match: 8. The CDR3 extends over 14 amino acids. The CDR3 sequence: CASSWGSGEGEQFF. The CDR3 region has the DNA TGTGCCAGCAGTTGGGGTAGCGGGGAGGGTGAGCAGTTCTTC.

The J gene is TRBJ2-7, the V gene TRBV4-1, with 7 bases lining up with TRBD2. The CDR3 contains 15 residues. Per the germline V gene, CDR1 is MGHRA and CDR2 is YSYEKL. With 3 bases clipped from V and 3 bases from J, the junction kept 8 bases outside the gene matches. The CDR3 protein is CASSHEGGVFYEQYF. CDR3 nucleotide sequence: TGCGCCAGCAGCCACGAGGGAGGGGTCTTCTACGAGCAGTACTTC.

This clone was picked up a small number of times. The V and J genes are TRBV19 and TRBJ2-2, with D possibly being TRBD1 (5 bases). Germline V lookup: CDR1 LNHDA, CDR2 SQIVND (reference sequence). Deletions cut 10 bases from V and 1 base from J, with 13 bases between. This CDR3 spans 14 amino acids. The DNA for the CDR3 is TGTGCCATCAGGCAAGGGGAGAACACCGGGGAGCTGTTTTTT. This codes for CAIRQGENTGELFF.

The chain joins TRBV7-9 to TRBJ2-3; D is ambiguous. The CDR3 contains 14 residues. The V gene lost 2 bases and the J gene lost 4 bases, with 10 bases spanning the gap. CDR1 is SEHNR and CDR2 is FQNEAQ in the germline V gene (reference sequence). The CDR3 sequence is CASSLSVAPDTQYF. Written as DNA, the CDR3 is TGTGCCAGCAGCTTATCGGTAGCCCCAGATACGCAGTATTTT.

This clone was recorded once. The chain employs TRBV2 and TRBJ2-5; TRBD1 is a possible D gene (6 bases). V was trimmed by 9 bases and J by 2 bases, leaving 13 bases between them. Germline loops: CDR1 SNHLY, CDR2 FYNNEI. This CDR3 has 13 residues. DNA for the CDR3: TGTGCCAGGAGGGAACAGGGTCAAGAGACCCAGTACTTC. It codes for CARREQGQETQYF. The full variable domain, rest sourced from reference TRBV2 and TRBJ2-5, is EPEVTQTPSHQVTQMGQEVILRCVPISNHLYFYWYRQILGQKVEFLVSFYNNEISEKSEIFDDQFSVERPDGSNFTLKIRSTKLEDSAMYFCARREQGQETQYFGPGTRLLVL.

J is TRBJ2-5 and V is TRBV27; TRBD2 aligns across 14 bases. V was clipped by 4 bases and J by 5 bases; unmatched bases: 9. Per germline, CDR1 MNHEY and CDR2 SMNVEV (reference sequence). This CDR3 is built from 17 residues. The CDR3 reads CASSSLGTSGSAETQYF. The CDR3 DNA is TGTGCCAGCAGTTCCCTCGGGACTAGCGGGAGTGCCGAGACCCAGTACTTC.

J is TRBJ2-3 and V is TRBV5-4, with D perhaps TRBD2 (6 bases). V was trimmed by 4 bases and J by 6 bases, leaving 15 bases between them. This CDR3 is 14 amino acids long. Germline V gene data show CDR1 as SGHNT and CDR2 as YYREEE (reference sequence). CDR3 in amino acids: CASSPLLARDTQYF. For the CDR3, the DNA is TGTGCCAGCAGCCCCCTTCTAGCGAGGGATACGCAGTATTTT.

The chain is built from TRBV29-1 and TRBJ2-7; D call uncertain. CDR3 length: 12 residues. Trimming cost V 1 base and J 3 bases, with 7 bases left between them. Germline loops: CDR1 SQVTM, CDR2 ANQGSEA. CDR3 DNA: TGCAGCGTTGAAGCGCTAGGCTACGAGCAGTACTTC. It is translated as CSVEALGYEQYF.

The rearrangement links TRBV28 to TRBJ1-5; D might be TRBD1 (6 bases). The CDR3 runs 16 residues. CDR1 is MDHEN, CDR2 SYDVKM, per germline. Trimming pared 5 bases from V and 0 bases from J, leaving 14 bases between. CDR3 in amino acids: CASSTIGTNSNQPQHF. The CDR3, as DNA: TGTGCCAGCAGTACGATCGGGACAAATAGCAATCAGCCCCAGCATTTT.

The chain carries TRBV5-1 and TRBJ2-1; maybe TRBD2 (6 bases). The germline CDR1 and CDR2 sequences are SGHRS and YFSETQ. V lost 4 bases, J lost 1 base, and 21 bases lay in between. There are 18 residues in the CDR3. The CDR3 DNA reads as TGCGCCAGCAGCCCTCGGATGGCCAGCGGGCGGTCCTACAATGAGCAGTTCTTC. As protein: CASSPRMASGRSYNEQFF.

This chain connects TRBV11-2 to TRBJ2-7; no definite D call. V was pared by 2 bases and J by 5 bases, with 13 bases between. The CDR3 loop spans 14 amino acids. From germline, CDR1 is SGHAT and CDR2 FQNNGV. Here the CDR3 DNA reads TGTGCCAGCAGCTTATTCTCCTTCCGGGACGAGCAGTACTTC. This gives the protein CASSLFSFRDEQYF.

V is TRBV11-2 and J is TRBJ2-5, with D possibly being TRBD1 (7 bases). V gave up 3 bases and J gave up 0 bases, with 11 bases separating them. From germline, CDR1 is SGHAT and CDR2 FQNNGV. The CDR3 spans 15 residues. As DNA, the CDR3 is TGTGCCAGCAGCTTCCCAGGGGGGTACCAAGAGACCCAGTACTTC. It translates to CASSFPGGYQETQYF.

CDR3 protein: CASSPSGTSYNEQFF. The CDR3 DNA reads as TGCGCCAGCAGCCCTAGCGGGACCTCCTACAATGAGCAGTTCTTC. The genes are TRBV5-1 and TRBJ2-1, with 9 bases matching TRBD2. J gave up 0 bases and V 4 bases, and 2 bases lay outside the gene matches. From germline, CDR1 is SGHRS and CDR2 YFSETQ. The CDR3 is 15 residues long.

The count of this clone is one. The J gene is TRBJ2-1, the V gene TRBV5-5, with 12 bases lining up with TRBD2. Looked up from germline, CDR1 is SGHKS and CDR2 is YYEKEE (reference sequence). The V and J ends lost 3 bases and 4 bases, in that order; junction bases with no gene match: 17. CDR3 length: 20 amino acids. CDR3 bases: TGTGCCAGCAGCTCTATCTGGGGGCTAGCGGGAGGGCTAGGATACAATGAGCAGTTCTTC. Residues: CASSSIWGLAGGLGYNEQFF.

The rearrangement joins TRBV6-5 to TRBJ2-7; tentative D call: TRBD2 (6 bases). This CDR3 comprises 15 residues. Germline loops: CDR1 MNHEY, CDR2 SVGAGI. V lost 2 bases to trimming and J lost 2 bases, with 13 bases between them. CDR3 residues: CASSYGTPDTYEQYF. The CDR3 bases are TGTGCCAGCAGTTACGGGACTCCCGACACCTACGAGCAGTACTTC.

The rearrangement links TRBV10-3 to TRBJ2-1; TRBD2 might be the D (6 bases). V shed 7 bases and J shed 3 bases, with 16 bases lying between them. Germline lookup yields CDR1 ENHRY and CDR2 SYGVKD. The CDR3 has 15 residues. The CDR3, as DNA: TGTGCCATCAATTTACCTCGGCGGGACTACAATGAGCAGTTCTTC. Its protein product is CAINLPRRDYNEQFF.

The J gene is TRBJ2-1, the V gene TRBV30, with TRBD2 matching 8 bases. Germline CDR1 and CDR2: GTSNPN and SVGIG (reference sequence). The V segment lost 2 bases and the J segment 9 bases; nucleotides outside the gene matches: 6. This CDR3 is built from 13 residues. CDR3 in DNA: TGTGCCTGGAGTCGGGGGGGTGGCAGTGAGCAGTTCTTC. The encoded protein is CAWSRGGGSEQFF.

The chain joins TRBV5-1 to TRBJ1-1, with D perhaps TRBD1 (6 bases). The germline V gene has CDR1 SGHRS and CDR2 YFSETQ. V dropped 4 bases and J dropped 5 bases, with 15 bases sitting between them. The CDR3 is 14 residues long. In nucleotides, the CDR3 is TGCGCCAGCAGCCAAACAGGGTTTTGGACTGAAGCTTTCTTT. This codes for CASSQTGFWTEAFF.

Here the CDR3 DNA reads TGTGCCAGCAGCTTAGGGACACCGATATTTCGTGGGAGCAATCAGCCCCAGCATTTT. Protein: CASSLGTPIFRGSNQPQHF. The genes are TRBV7-8 and TRBJ1-5, with a possible D match to TRBD1 (5 bases). V lost 1 base, J lost 1 base, and 20 bases lay in between. Germline V gene sequence: CDR1 SGHVS, CDR2 FQNEAQ. This CDR3 is built from 19 residues.

The chain links TRBV29-1 to TRBJ1-1; D may be TRBD1 (5 bases). CDR3 size: 10 residues. Between the trimmed V and J ends, which lost 5 bases and 8 bases, there was a span of 9 bases. In germline, CDR1 is SQVTM, CDR2 ANQGSEA. The DNA of the CDR3 is TGCAGCGTTCGGGACTCCGAAGCTTTCTTT. Translating it yields CSVRDSEAFF.

The chain carries TRBV21-1 and TRBJ1-2; the DNA was not used to check the table's D call, TRBD1. TRBV21-1 is an annotated pseudogene. The CDR3 has 16 amino acids. For the CDR3, the DNA is TGTGCCAGCAGCACACCGGTAGGCACAGCTCTCTATGGCTACACCTTC. Its translation: CASSTPVGTALYGYTF.